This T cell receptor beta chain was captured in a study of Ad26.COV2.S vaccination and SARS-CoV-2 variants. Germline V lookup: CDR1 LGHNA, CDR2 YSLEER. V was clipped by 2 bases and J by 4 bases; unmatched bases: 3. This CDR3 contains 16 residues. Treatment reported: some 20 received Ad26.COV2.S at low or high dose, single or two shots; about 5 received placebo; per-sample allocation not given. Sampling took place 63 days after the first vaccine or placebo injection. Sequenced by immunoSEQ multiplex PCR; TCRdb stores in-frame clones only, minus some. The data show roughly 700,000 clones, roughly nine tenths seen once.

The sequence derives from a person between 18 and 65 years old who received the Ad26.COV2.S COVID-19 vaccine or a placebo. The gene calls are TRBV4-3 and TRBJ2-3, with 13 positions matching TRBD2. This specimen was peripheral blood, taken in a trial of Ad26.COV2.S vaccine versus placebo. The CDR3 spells CASSQTSGGASDTQYF. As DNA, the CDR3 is TGCGCCAGCAGCCAAACTAGCGGGGGGGCCTCAGATACGCAGTATTTT.